A single sample gave rise to the 7 T cell receptor beta chains below, sequenced in a study of STAT5B mutations in CD4+ large granular lymphocyte leukemia. The assay was immunoSEQ multiplex PCR, and TCRdb's table has in-frame clones only and misses some. Among about 33,000 clones listed, roughly 80% were seen once. Sequences were obtained from CD4+ T cells from blood buffy coats. All receptors come from a human donor in good health.

This rearrangement joins TRBV7-9 to TRBJ2-5; the D is unclear. The V gene's germline CDR1 is SEHNR and CDR2 FQNEAQ (reference sequence). CDR3 length: 13 residues. Deletions cut 1 base from V and 2 bases from J, with 5 bases between. The chain's CDR3 is CASSLVGQETQYF. The CDR3 coding sequence is TGTGCCAGCAGCTTAGTCGGACAAGAGACCCAGTACTTC.

V gene TRBV2 combines with J gene TRBJ2-3; either TRBD1 or TRBD2 may supply D (6 bases each). This CDR3 is built from 14 residues. The ends were cut back, 10 bases at V and 0 bases at J, with 14 bases in the middle. Germline CDR1 and CDR2: SNHLY and FYNNEI. CDR3 nucleotide sequence: TGTGCCACCAAGGGGGGCACTAGCACAGATACGCAGTATTTT. Its protein is CATKGGTSTDTQYF.

V is TRBV6-6 and J is TRBJ2-1, with a weak D call TRBD1 (7 bases). V was pared by 8 bases and J by 6 bases, with 14 bases between. Germline CDR1 and CDR2: MNHNY and SVGAGI (reference sequence). CDR3 length: 13 amino acids. In nucleotides, the CDR3 is TGTGCCAGCGGACGACAGGGAGGCAATGAGCAGTTCTTC. Protein sequence: CASGRQGGNEQFF.

The chain links TRBV10-3 to TRBJ2-3; D call uncertain. The CDR3 extends over 11 amino acids. The germline V gene encodes CDR1 ENHRY and CDR2 SYGVKD. Trimming pared 5 bases from V and 0 bases from J, leaving 0 bases between. CDR3 amino acids: CAISSTDTQYF. CDR3 nucleotides: TGTGCCATCAGTAGCACAGATACGCAGTATTTT.

On this clone itself: A junction boundary mismatches the germline segment, possibly from a read error. This rearrangement joins TRBV7-2 to TRBJ1-5, with TRBD1 as a possible D gene (5 bases). The CDR3 has 13 amino acids. Germline V lookup: CDR1 SGHTA, CDR2 FQGNSA. The CDR3 loop reads CASSQDQGQPQHF. The DNA of the CDR3 is TGCGCCAGCAGCCAAGATCAGGGTCAGCCCCAGCATTTT.

The J gene is TRBJ2-5, the V gene TRBV11-2; perhaps D is TRBD1 or TRBD2 (5 bases each). The V end was cut by 4 bases, the J end by 2 bases, with 8 bases between. Germline V gene sequence: CDR1 SGHAT, CDR2 FQNNGV. This CDR3 has 13 amino acids. The CDR3 is CASSSGRQETQYF. The CDR3 bases are TGTGCCAGCAGCTCGGGACGTCAAGAGACCCAGTACTTC.

The chain carries TRBV7-7 and TRBJ2-1, with D possibly TRBD2 on 5 matching bases. V shed 5 bases and J shed 9 bases, with 8 bases lying between them. The CDR3 has 11 amino acids. Germline assignment: CDR1 SSHAT and CDR2 FNYEAQ (reference sequence). CDR3 sequence (DNA): TGTGCCAGCAGCGGAGAGGGTGAGCAGTTCTTC. Its protein is CASSGEGEQFF.